The entry below gives a single TCR beta chain sequence along with its context. Its antigen is as yet unknown. The CDR3 loop spans 15 amino acids. Germline CDR1 is MGHRA and CDR2 is YSYEKL. The V and J ends lost 2 bases and 3 bases respectively, with 11 bases between them. It was CD45RO-negative cells, positively selected for CCR7, that made up naive CD8 cells, with terminally differentiated effector memory CD45RA+ cells excluded. Healthy and HIV-negative, the adult donors had no recent acute infections or vaccinations. This sample is part of a study of shared clonotypes between healthy human individuals. Study-level background: Contributing individuals were a couple of females and three males aged 18 to 49. Study-wide findings and caveats: With few donors, the genetic and exposure-history diversity represented was limited.

Over several immunoSEQ plates, each subset's genomic DNA was distributed in even portions. Produced via immunoSEQ multiplex PCR; TCRdb's table is partial and in-frame only. The data show about 1,800,000 clones, over 85% seen once. V gene TRBV4-1 combines with J gene TRBJ1-5; possible D gene TRBD1, 6 bases. The sequence was collected from a man aged 18 to 29 in good health. Sequencing input: naive CD8+ T cells sorted from blood. This chain's CDR3 is CASSQLPGANQPQHF. In DNA form, the CDR3 reads TGCGCCAGCAGCCAATTACCGGGGGCCAATCAGCCCCAGCATTTT.